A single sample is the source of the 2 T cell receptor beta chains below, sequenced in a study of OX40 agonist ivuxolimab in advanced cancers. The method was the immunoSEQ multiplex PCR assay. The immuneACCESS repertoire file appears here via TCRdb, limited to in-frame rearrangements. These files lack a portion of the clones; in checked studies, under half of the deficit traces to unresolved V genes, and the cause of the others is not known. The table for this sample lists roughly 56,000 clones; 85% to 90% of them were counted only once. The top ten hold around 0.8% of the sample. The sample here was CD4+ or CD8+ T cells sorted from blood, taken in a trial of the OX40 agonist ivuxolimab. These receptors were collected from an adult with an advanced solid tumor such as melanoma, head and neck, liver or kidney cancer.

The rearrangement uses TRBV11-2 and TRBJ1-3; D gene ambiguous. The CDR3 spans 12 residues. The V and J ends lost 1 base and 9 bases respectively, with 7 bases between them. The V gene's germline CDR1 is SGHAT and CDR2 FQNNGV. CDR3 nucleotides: TGTGCCAGCAGCTTAGGGCCGACCACCATATATTTT. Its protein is CASSLGPTTIYF. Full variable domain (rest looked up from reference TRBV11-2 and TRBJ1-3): EAGVAQSPRYKIIEKRQSVAFWCNPISGHATLYWYQQILGQGPKLLIQFQNNGVVDDSQLPKDRFSAERLKGVDSTLKIQPAKLEDSAVYLCASSLGPTTIYFGEGSWLTVV.

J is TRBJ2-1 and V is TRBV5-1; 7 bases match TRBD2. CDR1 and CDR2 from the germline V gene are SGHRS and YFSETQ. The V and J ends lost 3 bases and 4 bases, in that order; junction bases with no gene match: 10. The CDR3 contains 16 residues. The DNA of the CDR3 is TGCGCCAGCAGCTCCGGAGCGGGGCCCTCTTACAATGAGCAGTTCTTC. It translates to CASSSGAGPSYNEQFF.